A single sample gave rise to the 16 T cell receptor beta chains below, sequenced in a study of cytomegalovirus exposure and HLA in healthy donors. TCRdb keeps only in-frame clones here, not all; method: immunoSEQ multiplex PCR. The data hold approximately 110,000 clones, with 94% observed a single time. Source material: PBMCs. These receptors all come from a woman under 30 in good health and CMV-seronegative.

CDR3 loop: CASSRLGLADPEQYF. The CDR3 nucleotides are TGTGCCAGCAGCCGCCTCGGACTAGCGGATCCTGAGCAGTACTTC. The chain employs TRBV7-3 and TRBJ2-7; TRBD2 matches at 10 bases. Germline CDR1 and CDR2: SGHTA and FQGTGA. The CDR3 is 15 residues long. The trim removed 5 bases at V and 7 bases at J, leaving 11 bases unmatched.

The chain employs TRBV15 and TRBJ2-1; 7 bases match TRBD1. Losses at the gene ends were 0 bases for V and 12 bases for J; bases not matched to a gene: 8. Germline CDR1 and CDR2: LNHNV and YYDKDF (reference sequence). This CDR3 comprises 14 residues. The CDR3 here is CATSRDMVGTAQFF. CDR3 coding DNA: TGTGCCACCAGCAGAGATATGGTCGGGACAGCGCAGTTCTTC.

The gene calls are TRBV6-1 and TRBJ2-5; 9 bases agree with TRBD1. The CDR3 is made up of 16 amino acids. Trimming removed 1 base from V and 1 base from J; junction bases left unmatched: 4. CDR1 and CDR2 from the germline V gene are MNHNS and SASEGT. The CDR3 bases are TGTGCCAGCAGTGAAGGGGACAGGGTAGTCCAAGAGACCCAGTACTTC. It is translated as CASSEGDRVVQETQYF.

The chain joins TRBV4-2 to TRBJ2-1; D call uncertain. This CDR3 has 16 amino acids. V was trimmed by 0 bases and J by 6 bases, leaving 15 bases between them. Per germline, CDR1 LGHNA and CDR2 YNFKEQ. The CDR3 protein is CASSQDGPTLSNEQFF. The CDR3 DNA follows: TGTGCCAGCAGCCAAGATGGCCCCACCCTCTCCAATGAGCAGTTCTTC.

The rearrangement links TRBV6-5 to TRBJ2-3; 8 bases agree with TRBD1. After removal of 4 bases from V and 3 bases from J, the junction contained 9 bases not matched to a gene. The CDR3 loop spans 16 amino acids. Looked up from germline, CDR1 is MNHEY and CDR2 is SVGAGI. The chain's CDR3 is CASSSGQGHITDTQYF. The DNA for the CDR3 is TGTGCCAGCAGTTCCGGACAGGGCCATATTACAGATACGCAGTATTTT.

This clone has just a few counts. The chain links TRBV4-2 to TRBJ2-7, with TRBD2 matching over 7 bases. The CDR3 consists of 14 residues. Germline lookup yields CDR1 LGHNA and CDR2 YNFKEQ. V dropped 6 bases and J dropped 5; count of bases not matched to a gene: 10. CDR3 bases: TGTGCCAGCAGTCTCGGGACTATCCCTCACGAGCAGTACTTC. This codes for CASSLGTIPHEQYF.

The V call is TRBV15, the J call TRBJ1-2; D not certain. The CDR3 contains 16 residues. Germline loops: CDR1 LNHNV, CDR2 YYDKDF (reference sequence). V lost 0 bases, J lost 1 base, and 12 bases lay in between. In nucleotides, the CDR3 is TGTGCCACCAGCAGAGAAGTTGGGCAGCTTAACTATGGCTACACCTTC. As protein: CATSREVGQLNYGYTF. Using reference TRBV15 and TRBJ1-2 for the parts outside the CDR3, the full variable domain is DAMVIQNPRYQVTQFGKPVTLSCSQTLNHNVMYWYQQKSSQAPKLLFHYYDKDFNNEADTPDNFQSRRPNTSFCFLDIRSPGLGDTAMYLCATSREVGQLNYGYTFGSGTRLTVV.

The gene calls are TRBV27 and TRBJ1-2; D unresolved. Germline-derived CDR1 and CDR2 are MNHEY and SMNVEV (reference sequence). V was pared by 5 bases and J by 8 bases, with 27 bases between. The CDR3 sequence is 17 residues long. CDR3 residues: CASSLSATTSNLVGYTF. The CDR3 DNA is TGTGCCAGCAGTCTCAGCGCAACAACCTCAAACCTGGTCGGCTACACCTTC.

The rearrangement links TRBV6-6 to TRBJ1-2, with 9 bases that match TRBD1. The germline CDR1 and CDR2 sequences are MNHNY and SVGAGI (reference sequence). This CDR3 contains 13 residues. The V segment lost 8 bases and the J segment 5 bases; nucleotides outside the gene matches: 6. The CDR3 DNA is TGTGCCAGCGTTACAGGGGGCGGGTATGGCTACACCTTC. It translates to CASVTGGGYGYTF.

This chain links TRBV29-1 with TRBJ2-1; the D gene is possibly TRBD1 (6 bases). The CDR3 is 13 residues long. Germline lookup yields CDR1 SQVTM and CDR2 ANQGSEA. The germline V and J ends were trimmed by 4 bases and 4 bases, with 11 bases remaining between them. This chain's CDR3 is CSVARTDYNEQFF. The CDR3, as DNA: TGCAGCGTTGCGAGGACAGATTACAATGAGCAGTTCTTC.

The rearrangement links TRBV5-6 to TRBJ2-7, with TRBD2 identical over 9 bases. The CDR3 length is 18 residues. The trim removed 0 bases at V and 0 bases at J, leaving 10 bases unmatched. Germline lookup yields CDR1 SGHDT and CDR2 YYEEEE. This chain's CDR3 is CASSLVITASGASYEQYF. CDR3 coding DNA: TGTGCCAGCAGCTTGGTTATAACAGCTAGCGGGGCCTCCTACGAGCAGTACTTC.

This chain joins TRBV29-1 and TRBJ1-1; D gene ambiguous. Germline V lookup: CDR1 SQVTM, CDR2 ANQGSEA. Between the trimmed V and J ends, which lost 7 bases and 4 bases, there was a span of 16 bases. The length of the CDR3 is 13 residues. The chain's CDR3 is CSAGVDGFTEAFF. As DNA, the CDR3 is TGCAGCGCCGGGGTAGACGGATTCACTGAAGCTTTCTTT.

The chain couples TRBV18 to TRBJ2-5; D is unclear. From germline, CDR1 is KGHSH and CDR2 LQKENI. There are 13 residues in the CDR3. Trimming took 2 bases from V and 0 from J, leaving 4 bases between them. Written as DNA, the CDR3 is TGTGCCAGCTCACCAGGCAACCAAGAGACCCAGTACTTC. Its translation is CASSPGNQETQYF.

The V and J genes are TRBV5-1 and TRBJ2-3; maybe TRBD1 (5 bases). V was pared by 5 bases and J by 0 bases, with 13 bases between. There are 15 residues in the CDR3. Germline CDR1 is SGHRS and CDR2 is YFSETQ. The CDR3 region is CASRATVPSTDTQYF. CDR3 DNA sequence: TGCGCCAGCAGGGCGACAGTACCTAGCACAGATACGCAGTATTTT.

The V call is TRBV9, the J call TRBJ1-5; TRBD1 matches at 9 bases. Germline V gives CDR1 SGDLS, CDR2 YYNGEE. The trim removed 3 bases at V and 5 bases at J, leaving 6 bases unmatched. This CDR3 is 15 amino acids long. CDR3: CASSATGGDYQPQHF. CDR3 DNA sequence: TGTGCCAGCAGCGCCACAGGGGGCGACTATCAGCCCCAGCATTTT.

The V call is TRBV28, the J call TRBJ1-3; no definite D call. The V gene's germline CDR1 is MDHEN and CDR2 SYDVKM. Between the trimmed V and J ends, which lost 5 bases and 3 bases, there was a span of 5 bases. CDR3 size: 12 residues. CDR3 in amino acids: CASSLRGNTIYF. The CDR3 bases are TGTGCCAGCAGTCTGCGTGGAAACACCATATATTTT.